This TCR beta chain was profiled in a study of T cell responses to AZD1222 COVID-19 vaccine. Across the whole study: The study pooled second doses at about 4 or about 12 weeks. Study-level findings and limits: Researchers report vaccine-associated CD4 TCRs spanning spike, with dominance at 160-218 and 743-854. Donor demographics were predominantly white British with a female majority; clonal diversity may be underestimated. Sampling that yielded the repertoires occurred only after the peak T cell response.

The CDR3 is made up of 11 amino acids. V was shortened by 5 bases and J by 2 bases, with 6 bases between the two germline ends. Per the germline V gene, CDR1 is SQVTM and CDR2 is ANQGSEA. Data came from immunoSEQ multiplex PCR; TCRdb stores just in-frame clones and leaves some out. The repertoire holds 120,000 to 150,000 clones, with about 91% as singletons. Worth noting for this clone: Antigen unknown.

This clonotype was sampled from an adult in good health. This sample comprised peripheral blood, obtained on day 0 of AZD1222 vaccination. The V call is TRBV29-1, the J call TRBJ1-2; D remains unclear. In nucleotides, the CDR3 is TGCAGCGTTCCAGAAAACTATGGCTACACCTTC. Encoded protein: CSVPENYGYTF.